A selection of T cell receptor beta chains follows, all from one sample in a study of cytomegalovirus exposure and HLA in healthy donors. Only in-frame clones appear in the TCRdb table, and some are missing; sequencing was by immunoSEQ multiplex PCR. The table has about 130,000 clones, 82% seen once. Sequencing input: PBMCs. Receptors were obtained from a woman in her 50s in good health and CMV-seropositive. CDR3s include the opening cysteine and the closing phenylalanine or tryptophan. The order of the fields is clone size, J gene, V gene, D gene, CDR3 length, CDR3 DNA, CDR3 protein. The D gene is left open where the match is weak. Some rows mark clone size as missing; the rest say once, few, many or name a class of expanded clone.

abundance: -; j_gene: TRBJ1-2; v_gene: TRBV27; d_gene: TRBD1; len: 13; CDR3nt: TGTGCCAGCAGTACGGGACAGGGAGAAGGCTACACCTTC; CDR3aa: CASSTGQGEGYTF
abundance: -; j_gene: TRBJ2-7; v_gene: TRBV2; d_gene: -; len: 13; CDR3nt: TGTGCCAGCAGAACGCGGGACGGATACGAGCAGTACTTC; CDR3aa: CASRTRDGYEQYF
abundance: -; j_gene: TRBJ2-5; v_gene: TRBV6-5; d_gene: -; len: 14; CDR3nt: TGTGCCAGCAGTTCTACGTGGGGCCTAGGGACCCAGTACTTC; CDR3aa: CASSSTWGLGTQYF
abundance: -; j_gene: TRBJ2-7; v_gene: TRBV7-2; d_gene: -; len: 14; CDR3nt: TGTGCCAGCAGCTTAGCACTCCCTCCCTACGAGCAGTACTTC; CDR3aa: CASSLALPPYEQYF
abundance: -; j_gene: TRBJ1-1; v_gene: TRBV29-1; d_gene: -; len: 12; CDR3nt: TGCAGCGTTGATCGGGGGAGGTCTGAAGCTTTCTTT; CDR3aa: CSVDRGRSEAFF
abundance: -; j_gene: TRBJ2-7; v_gene: TRBV7-9; d_gene: -; len: 15; CDR3nt: TGTGCCAGCAGCTCGACGGGACTCCTCTCCTACGAGCAGTACTTC; CDR3aa: CASSSTGLLSYEQYF
abundance: -; j_gene: TRBJ1-2; v_gene: TRBV27; d_gene: -; len: 19; CDR3nt: TGTGCCAGCCGGTTCCTCCCCAAGACAGGTCACGGTGCTAACTATGGCTACACCTTC; CDR3aa: CASRFLPKTGHGANYGYTF
abundance: -; j_gene: TRBJ2-1; v_gene: TRBV7-6; d_gene: TRBD2; len: 18; CDR3nt: TGTGCCAGCACCCCAAGACTAGCGGGGGGAGGAGTTACCGATGAGCAGTTCTTC; CDR3aa: CASTPRLAGGGVTDEQFF
abundance: -; j_gene: TRBJ1-2; v_gene: TRBV27; d_gene: TRBD1; len: 15; CDR3nt: TGTGCCAGCAGTACCCACGGGACAGCTAACTATGGCTACACCTTC; CDR3aa: CASSTHGTANYGYTF
abundance: -; j_gene: TRBJ2-7; v_gene: TRBV28; d_gene: -; len: 13; CDR3nt: TGTGCCAGCAGTTTGGGCCGCACGAACGAGCAGTACTTC; CDR3aa: CASSLGRTNEQYF
abundance: once; j_gene: TRBJ1-2; v_gene: TRBV28; d_gene: -; len: 14; CDR3nt: TGTGCCACCCCCCGGCGGGGTAGTCTTTATGGCTACACCTTC; CDR3aa: CATPRRGSLYGYTF
abundance: few; j_gene: TRBJ2-7; v_gene: TRBV7-2; d_gene: TRBD2; len: 15; CDR3nt: TGTGCCAGCAGCTTAGGCCTAGCGGGGGCATACGAGCAGTACTTC; CDR3aa: CASSLGLAGAYEQYF
abundance: -; j_gene: TRBJ1-1; v_gene: TRBV9; d_gene: TRBD1; len: 14; CDR3nt: TGTGCCAGCACACTGACAGGGGCGAACACTGAAGCTTTCTTT; CDR3aa: CASTLTGANTEAFF
abundance: -; j_gene: TRBJ2-3; v_gene: TRBV5-4; d_gene: -; len: 16; CDR3nt: TGTGCCAGCAGCTTGGGGTTAGCCGGCGACACAGATACGCAGTATTTT; CDR3aa: CASSLGLAGDTDTQYF
abundance: -; j_gene: TRBJ1-1; v_gene: TRBV28; d_gene: -; len: 15; CDR3nt: TGTGCCAGCAGTCTTCCAACTGGGACACCGTATGGGGCTTTCTTT; CDR3aa: CASSLPTGTPYGAFF
abundance: -; j_gene: TRBJ1-5; v_gene: TRBV6-5; d_gene: -; len: 13; CDR3nt: TGTGCCAGCAGTTACACTCGGGATCAGCCCCAGCATTTT; CDR3aa: CASSYTRDQPQHF
abundance: -; j_gene: TRBJ1-1; v_gene: TRBV28; d_gene: -; len: 15; CDR3nt: TGTGCCAGCAGTTTAGGGGGGGCAGGGAACACTGAAGCTTTCTTT; CDR3aa: CASSLGGAGNTEAFF
abundance: -; j_gene: TRBJ2-1; v_gene: TRBV2; d_gene: -; len: 13; CDR3nt: TGTGCCAGCAGTGAAGGAGGTGGGAATGAGCAGTTCTTC; CDR3aa: CASSEGGGNEQFF
abundance: -; j_gene: TRBJ2-5; v_gene: TRBV9; d_gene: -; len: 13; CDR3nt: TGTGCCAGCAGCGTAGAACAGACCGAGACCCAGTACTTC; CDR3aa: CASSVEQTETQYF
abundance: -; j_gene: TRBJ1-3; v_gene: TRBV6-1; d_gene: -; len: 13; CDR3nt: TGTGCCAGCAGTGCAGGTGAAGGAAACACCATATATTTT; CDR3aa: CASSAGEGNTIYF
abundance: -; j_gene: TRBJ2-1; v_gene: TRBV30; d_gene: TRBD2; len: 15; CDR3nt: TGTGCCGTTTTACTGGGTAGCGGGCTCTACAATGAGCAGTTCTTC; CDR3aa: CAVLLGSGLYNEQFF
abundance: -; j_gene: TRBJ1-1; v_gene: TRBV7-2; d_gene: TRBD1; len: 15; CDR3nt: TGTGCCAGCAGCGTCCGGACAGGAGTGAACACTGAAGCTTTCTTT; CDR3aa: CASSVRTGVNTEAFF
abundance: -; j_gene: TRBJ1-5; v_gene: TRBV5-6; d_gene: -; len: 16; CDR3nt: TGTGCCAGCAGCTTGAGGAGGACCTCGAGCAATCAGCCCCAGCATTTT; CDR3aa: CASSLRRTSSNQPQHF
abundance: -; j_gene: TRBJ1-6; v_gene: TRBV7-2; d_gene: -; len: 12; CDR3nt: TGTGCCAGCAGATCACAGGTCCCACCCCTCCACTTT; CDR3aa: CASRSQVPPLHF
abundance: -; j_gene: TRBJ1-5; v_gene: TRBV10-3; d_gene: -; len: 16; CDR3nt: TGTGCCATCAGTGAGTCCGACAGTATCTTCAATCAGCCCCAGCATTTT; CDR3aa: CAISESDSIFNQPQHF
abundance: -; j_gene: TRBJ2-5; v_gene: TRBV27; d_gene: -; len: 16; CDR3nt: TGTGCCAGCAGTTTAGGGGTGTTGGGGGGGCGGGAGACCCAGTACTTC; CDR3aa: CASSLGVLGGRETQYF
abundance: -; j_gene: TRBJ2-7; v_gene: TRBV9; d_gene: -; len: 16; CDR3nt: TGTGCCAGCAGCGTCAAAATTAAGGGGTATCCCTACGAGCAGTACTTC; CDR3aa: CASSVKIKGYPYEQYF